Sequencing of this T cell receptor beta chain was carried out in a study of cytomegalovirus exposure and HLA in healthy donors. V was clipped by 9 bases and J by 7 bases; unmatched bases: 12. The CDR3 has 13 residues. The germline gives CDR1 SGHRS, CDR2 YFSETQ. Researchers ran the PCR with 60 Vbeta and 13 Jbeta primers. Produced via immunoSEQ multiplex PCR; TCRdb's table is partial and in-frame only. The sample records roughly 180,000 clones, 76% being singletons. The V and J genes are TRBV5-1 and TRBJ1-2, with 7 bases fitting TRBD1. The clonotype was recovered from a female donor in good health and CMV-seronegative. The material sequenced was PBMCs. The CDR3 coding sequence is TGCGCCACCAAGGGGGCAGGGTCGGGTGGCTACACCTTC. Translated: CATKGAGSGGYTF. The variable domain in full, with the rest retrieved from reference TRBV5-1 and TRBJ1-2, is KAGVTQTPRYLIKTRGQQVTLSCSPISGHRSVSWYQQTPGQGLQFLFEYFSETQRNKGNFPGRFSGRQFSNSRSEMNVSTLELGDSALYLCATKGAGSGGYTFGSGTRLTVV.